The T cell receptor (beta chain) under discussion was sequenced for a study of blood T cell repertoires in COVID-19. The V and J ends lost 6 bases and 4 bases, in that order; junction bases with no gene match: 15. Germline-derived CDR1 and CDR2 are SQVTM and ANQGSEA. The CDR3 spans 16 residues. Participants were placed into cohorts based on the clinical history they reported. Here immunoSEQ multiplex PCR was the method, and the copy in TCRdb shows in-frame clones only, minus some. The sample includes about 370,000 clones, approximately 89% seen only once; the top ten take 0.86%. Sequencing was done on a sample of PBMCs or T cells enriched from blood (not recorded which). The gene calls are TRBV29-1 and TRBJ1-2, with 9 positions matching TRBD1. The receptor comes from a woman aged 40 to 50 who had been exposed to COVID-19. The CDR3 DNA reads as TGCAGCGTCCCAACTGGGCCGGGACAGGGCTTCTATGGCTACACCTTC. Translated: CSVPTGPGQGFYGYTF.